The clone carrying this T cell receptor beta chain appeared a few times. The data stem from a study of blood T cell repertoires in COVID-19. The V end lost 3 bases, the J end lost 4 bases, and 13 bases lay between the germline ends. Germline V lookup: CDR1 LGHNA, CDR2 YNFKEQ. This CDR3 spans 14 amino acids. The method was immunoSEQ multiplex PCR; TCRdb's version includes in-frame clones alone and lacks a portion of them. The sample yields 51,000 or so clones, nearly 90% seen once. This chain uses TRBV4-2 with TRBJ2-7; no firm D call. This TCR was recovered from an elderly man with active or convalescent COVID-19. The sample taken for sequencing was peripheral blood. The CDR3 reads CASSHLSPAYEQYF. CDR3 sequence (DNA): TGTGCCAGCAGCCATCTTTCACCTGCGTACGAGCAGTACTTC.